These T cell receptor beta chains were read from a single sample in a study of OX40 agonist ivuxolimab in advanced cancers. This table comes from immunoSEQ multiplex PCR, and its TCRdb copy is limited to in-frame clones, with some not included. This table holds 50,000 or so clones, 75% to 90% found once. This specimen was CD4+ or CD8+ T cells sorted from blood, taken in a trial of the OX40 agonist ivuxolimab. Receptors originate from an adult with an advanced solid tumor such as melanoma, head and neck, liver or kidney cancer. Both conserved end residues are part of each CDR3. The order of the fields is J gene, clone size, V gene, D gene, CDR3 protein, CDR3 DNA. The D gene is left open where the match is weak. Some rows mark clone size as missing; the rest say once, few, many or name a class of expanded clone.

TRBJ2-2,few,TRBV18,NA,CASSPPGRVTAGELFF,TGTGCCAGCTCACCACCGGGGAGAGTCACCGCCGGGGAGCTGTTTTTT
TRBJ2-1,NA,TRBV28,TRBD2,CASIPGTRKNEQFF,TGTGCCAGCATCCCCGGGACTAGGAAAAATGAGCAGTTCTTC
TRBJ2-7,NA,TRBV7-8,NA,CASSFGRLQNWEQYF,TGTGCCAGCAGCTTTGGTCGGCTGCAGAACTGGGAGCAGTACTTC
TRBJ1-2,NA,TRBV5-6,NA,CASSLVLSGGYTF,TGTGCCAGCAGCTTGGTTTTAAGTGGCGGCTACACCTTC
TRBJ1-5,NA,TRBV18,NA,CASSRSGMDQPQHF,TGTGCCAGCTCACGGTCGGGGATGGATCAGCCCCAGCATTTT
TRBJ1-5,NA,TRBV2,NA,CASSPDHLNQPQHF,TGTGCCAGCAGTCCGGACCATCTCAATCAGCCCCAGCATTTT
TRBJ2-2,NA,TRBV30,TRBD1,CAWRSGTGPNTGELFF,TGTGCCTGGAGATCGGGGACAGGCCCTAACACCGGGGAGCTGTTTTTT
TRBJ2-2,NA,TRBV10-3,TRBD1,CAIREGQGANTGELFF,TGTGCCATCCGCGAGGGGCAGGGGGCGAACACCGGGGAGCTGTTTTTT
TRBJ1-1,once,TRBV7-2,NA,CASSSGQNTEAFF,TGTGCCAGCAGCTCGGGACAGAACACTGAAGCTTTCTTT
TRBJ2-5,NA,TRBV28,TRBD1,CASSPLGTGGGEQYF,TGTGCCAGCAGCCCCTTGGGGACAGGGGGCGGGGAGCAGTACTTC
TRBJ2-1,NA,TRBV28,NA,CASSSEGREVNNEQFF,TGTGCCAGCAGTTCTGAGGGAAGAGAGGTGAACAATGAGCAGTTCTTC
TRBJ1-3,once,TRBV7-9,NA,CASSLTGSGNTIYF,TGTGCCAGCAGCTTAACCGGATCTGGAAACACCATATATTTT
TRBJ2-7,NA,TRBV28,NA,CASSSSGQSYDGQYF,TGTGCCAGCAGTTCATCCGGACAGAGCTACGACGGGCAGTACTTC
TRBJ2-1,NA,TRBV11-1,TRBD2,CASSKRGGYNEQFF,TGTGCCAGCAGCAAGCGGGGGGGGTACAATGAGCAGTTCTTC
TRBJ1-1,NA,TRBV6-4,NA,CASSDSNRNTEAFF,TGTGCCAGCAGTGACTCGAATAGGAACACTGAAGCTTTCTTT
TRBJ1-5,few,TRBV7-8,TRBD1,CASSGRQGQYYQPQHF,TGTGCCAGCAGCGGGCGACAGGGGCAGTACTATCAGCCCCAGCATTTT
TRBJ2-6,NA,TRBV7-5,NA,CARTPSCRQSRANVLTF,TGTGCCAGAACACCGTCCTGTAGACAAAGTCGGGCCAACGTCCTGACTTTC
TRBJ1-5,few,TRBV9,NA,CASSPGLSNQPQHF,TGTGCCAGCAGCCCAGGGTTGAGCAATCAGCCCCAGCATTTT
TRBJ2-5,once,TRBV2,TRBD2,CASSRGGLRGAQYF,TGTGCCAGCAGCCGCGGCGGGCTTCGGGGGGCCCAGTACTTC
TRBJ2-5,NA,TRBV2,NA,CASSESGVRETQYF,TGTGCCAGCAGTGAAAGTGGGGTGCGTGAGACCCAGTACTTC
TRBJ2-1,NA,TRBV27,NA,CATAGRADNEQFF,TGTGCCACCGCGGGGCGCGCTGACAATGAGCAGTTCTTC
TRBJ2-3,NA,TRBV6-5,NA,CASSRGVWDTQYF,TGTGCCAGCAGTCGAGGGGTATGGGATACGCAGTATTTT
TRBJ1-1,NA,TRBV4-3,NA,CASSRGPEAFF,TGCGCCAGCAGCCGTGGCCCCGAAGCTTTCTTT
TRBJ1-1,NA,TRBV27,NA,CASSFRQGTEAFF,TGTGCCAGCAGTTTCCGTCAGGGAACTGAAGCTTTCTTT
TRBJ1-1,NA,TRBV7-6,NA,CASTPATVTEAFF,TGTGCCAGCACCCCGGCGACTGTAACTGAAGCTTTCTTT
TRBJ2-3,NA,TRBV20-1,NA,CSVGLDTQYF,TGCAGTGTGGGGCTAGATACGCAGTATTTT
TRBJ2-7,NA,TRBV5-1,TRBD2,CASSQELAGDYEQYF,TGCGCCAGCAGCCAGGAACTAGCGGGAGACTACGAGCAGTACTTC
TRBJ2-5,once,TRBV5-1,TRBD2,CASSGLAGGSQETQYF,TGCGCCAGCAGTGGACTAGCGGGGGGGTCCCAAGAGACCCAGTACTTC
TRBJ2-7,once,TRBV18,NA,CASSAQGGEQYF,TGTGCCAGCTCAGCCCAGGGGGGCGAGCAGTACTTC
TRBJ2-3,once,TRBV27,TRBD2,CASSAKPSGISTDTQYF,TGTGCCAGCAGTGCCAAACCTAGCGGGATTAGCACAGATACGCAGTATTTT
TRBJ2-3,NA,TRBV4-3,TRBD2,CASSQEWTSGTDTQYF,TGCGCCAGCAGCCAAGAATGGACTAGCGGTACAGATACGCAGTATTTT
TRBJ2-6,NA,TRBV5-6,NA,CASTIFSAGFGANVLTF,TGTGCCAGCACCATTTTTTCGGCAGGGTTCGGGGCCAACGTCCTGACTTTC
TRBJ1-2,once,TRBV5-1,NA,CASSFEGRWGYTF,TGCGCCAGCAGCTTCGAGGGACGGTGGGGCTACACCTTC
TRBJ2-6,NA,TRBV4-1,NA,CASSQVDMGLSGANVLTF,TGCGCCAGCAGCCAAGTTGATATGGGGCTCTCTGGGGCCAACGTCCTGACTTTC
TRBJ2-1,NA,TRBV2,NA,CASSQNTYNEQFF,TGTGCCAGCAGTCAAAACACTTACAATGAGCAGTTCTTC
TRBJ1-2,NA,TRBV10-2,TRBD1,CATRQGALGYTF,TGCGCCACCCGACAGGGGGCGCTTGGCTACACCTTC
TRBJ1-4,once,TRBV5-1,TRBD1,CASSLGTGDGEKLFF,TGCGCCAGCAGCTTGGGGACAGGGGACGGTGAAAAACTGTTTTTT
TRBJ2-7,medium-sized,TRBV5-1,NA,CASREDSIYEQYF,TGCGCCAGCAGAGAGGACTCCATCTACGAGCAGTACTTC
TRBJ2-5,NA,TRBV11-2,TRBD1,CASSLIRGQETQYF,TGTGCCAGCAGCTTAATCAGGGGGCAAGAGACCCAGTACTTC
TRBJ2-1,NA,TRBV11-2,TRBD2,CASRGYSGSGRRVWNEQFF,TGTGCCAGCAGGGGCTATTCCGGGAGCGGGAGGCGGGTATGGAATGAGCAGTTCTTC
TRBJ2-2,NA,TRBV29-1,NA,CSGYRDFGNTGELFF,TGCAGCGGTTACCGGGACTTTGGGAACACCGGGGAGCTGTTTTTT
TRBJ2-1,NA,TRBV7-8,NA,CASSLNRDPGRNEQFF,TGTGCCAGCAGCTTGAACCGGGACCCCGGGCGCAATGAGCAGTTCTTC
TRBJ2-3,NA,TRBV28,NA,CASSLYIRASTDTQYF,TGTGCCAGCAGTTTATATATTAGGGCGAGCACAGATACGCAGTATTTT
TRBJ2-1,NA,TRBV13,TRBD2,CASSSKAGGFVDEQFF,TGTGCCAGCAGCTCCAAAGCGGGAGGGTTCGTGGATGAGCAGTTCTTC